This T cell receptor (beta chain) is from a study of blood T cell repertoires in COVID-19. About the study: Samples of COVID-19 (acute and convalescent) were obtained from the United States, Italy and Spain. From T cells, B-cell-depleted T cells, or PBMCs came the material, which was cDNA or gDNA.

Original processing notes: The authors estimated nucleated cell counts from reference gene primer amplification. Sequenced by immunoSEQ multiplex PCR; TCRdb stores in-frame clones only, minus some. V and J calls and clone size are copied from that table; D and trimming were computed from the DNA. The repertoire holds 190,000 or so clones, with more than 85% as singletons. The CDR3 loop spans 12 amino acids. V lost 1 base, J lost 10 bases, and 9 bases lay in between. In germline, CDR1 is KGHDR, CDR2 SFDVKD. This TCR was recovered from a man aged 35-49 years with active or convalescent COVID-19. Sequences were obtained from peripheral blood. The chain joins TRBV24-1 to TRBJ1-2; a weak D match, TRBD1 (5 bases). CDR3 DNA: TGTGCCACCAGTGATTTTGGGGCACTCTACACCTTC. It codes for CATSDFGALYTF.